This T cell receptor beta chain originates from a study of blood T cell repertoires in COVID-19. With respect to this clone: At one end the junction does not follow the germline gene, possibly because of a read error.

Generated by immunoSEQ multiplex PCR, the TCRdb table keeps only in-frame clones and is missing some. This sample has 85,000 to 100,000 clones, with roughly 90% found just once. Specimen: peripheral blood. The origin of this receptor is a man between 50 and 59 years old with active or convalescent COVID-19.

DNA of the CDR3: TGTGCCAGCAGTTCGGGACACAGTAAACCGGACTTC. Amino acids: CASSSGHSKPDF. The chain employs TRBV12-3 or TRBV12-4 and TRBJ2-7, with a weak D call TRBD1 (6 bases). This CDR3 comprises 12 residues.